The rows below give T cell receptor beta chains drawn from one sample of a study of shared clonotypes between healthy human individuals. Sequenced by immunoSEQ multiplex PCR; TCRdb stores in-frame clones only, minus some. The sample carries roughly 2.2 million clones, roughly 93% recorded once. What was sequenced was naive CD4+ T cells from PBMCs. These receptors were obtained from a man in his late teens or twenties in good health. Some clones in this sample may be carry-over from other donors' samples. Each CDR3 is given with its conserved first and last residue. The D gene is left open where the match is weak. Only part of the rows carry a size: once, few, many, or a class if the clone is expanded.

V	J	size	D	DNA	CDR3
TRBV2	TRBJ1-2	.	TRBD1	TGTGCCAGCAGTGTTACGACAGGGTGGTATGGCTACACCTTC	CASSVTTGWYGYTF
TRBV5-4	TRBJ2-1	.	.	TGTGCCAGCAGCCCGGCGGCTAGCAGGTATGAGCAGTTCTTC	CASSPAASRYEQFF
TRBV6-5	TRBJ2-3	.	.	TGTGCCAGCAGTTACTTCGGGCAGGGTCAACATACGCAGTATTTT	CASSYFGQGQHTQYF
TRBV7-2	TRBJ2-7	.	.	TGTGCCAGCAGCACGATCGGACAGTCCTACGAGCAGTACTTC	CASSTIGQSYEQYF
TRBV7-2	TRBJ2-7	.	.	TGTGCCAGCAGCGCCGACACTGGGCTACCGCTCCCCAGCCTCTTC	CASSADTGLPLPSLF
TRBV2	TRBJ2-2	.	.	TGTGCCAGCAGTGAGGGGTGGGGCCCCCAGTCCGGGGAGCTGTTTTTT	CASSEGWGPQSGELFF
TRBV27	TRBJ2-5	.	TRBD1	TGTGCCAGCCGTAAGGACAGGTTCCAAGAGACCCAGTACTTC	CASRKDRFQETQYF
TRBV28	TRBJ1-5	.	.	TGTGCCAGCAGGTACACAGGGCCCAATCAGCCCCAGCATTTT	CASRYTGPNQPQHF
TRBV5-5	TRBJ2-2	.	.	TGTGCCACAAAAAACGGGCAGAACACCGGGGAGCTGTTTTTT	CATKNGQNTGELFF
TRBV18	TRBJ1-3	.	.	TGTGCCAGCTCACCAAACAGGGAGAGCTCTGGAAACACCATATATTTT	CASSPNRESSGNTIYF
TRBV7-2	TRBJ2-5	.	.	TGTGCCAGCTCTCCGGGGATGTCAAGGGAGACCCAGTACTTC	CASSPGMSRETQYF
TRBV9	TRBJ1-5	few	TRBD1	TGTGCCAGCAGCGTTACAGGGGTGGTCAATCAGCCCCAGCATTTT	CASSVTGVVNQPQHF
TRBV29-1	TRBJ2-2	once	.	TGCAGCGTTGCCGGGACCGGGGAGCTGTTTTTT	CSVAGTGELFF
TRBV28	TRBJ2-1	.	.	TGTGCCAGCAGACGTTCGTGGACCTCCGGGACCAACTACAATGAGCAGTTCTTC	CASRRSWTSGTNYNEQFF
TRBV7-8	TRBJ2-7	.	.	TGTGCCAGCAGCTTAGTTGTGTTCTACGAGCAGTACTTC	CASSLVVFYEQYF
TRBV19	TRBJ1-1	.	.	TGTGCCAGTAGTATAGGGACAGCGGTTGAAGCTTTCTTT	CASSIGTAVEAFF
TRBV9	TRBJ2-2	.	.	TGTGCCAGCAGCACCCGACAGGAGAACACCGGGGAGCTGTTTTTT	CASSTRQENTGELFF
TRBV2	TRBJ1-2	.	TRBD1	TGTGCCATGGGACAGGGGGCAGGCGGCTACACCTTC	CAMGQGAGGYTF
TRBV5-6	TRBJ2-5	.	TRBD1	TGTGCCAGCAGCCGTTTAGACAGGGAAAAAGAGACCCAGTACTTC	CASSRLDREKETQYF
TRBV2	TRBJ1-2	.	.	TGTGCCAGCAGTGAAGCGGTTACGGCTAACTATGGCTACACCTTC	CASSEAVTANYGYTF
TRBV6-6	TRBJ1-5	.	.	TGTGCCAGCATCGGGACCATTTATCCCAATCAGCCCCAGCATTTT	CASIGTIYPNQPQHF
TRBV27	TRBJ1-5	.	.	TGTGCCAGCAGATCCGGTAGCAATCAGCCCCAGCATTTT	CASRSGSNQPQHF
TRBV10-3	TRBJ1-1	.	TRBD1	TGTGCCATCAGTGACAAGGGGGCCCTAGGAGCTTTCTTT	CAISDKGALGAFF
TRBV10-3	TRBJ2-7	.	.	TGTGCCATCAGTGCTTCCCCGGGATCTTACGAGCAGTACTTC	CAISASPGSYEQYF
TRBV5-4	TRBJ2-3	.	TRBD1	TGTGCCAGCAGCATAGGACAGGGTACGGATACGCAGTATTTT	CASSIGQGTDTQYF
TRBV27	TRBJ2-5	.	TRBD2	TGTGCCAGCAGTACCCGCCCCCTACTAGCGGGAGAATTGGAGACCCAGTACTTC	CASSTRPLLAGELETQYF
TRBV19	TRBJ2-3	.	TRBD2	TGTGCCAGTAGTCTAAGACTAGCGGGGCCCACAGATACGCAGTATTTT	CASSLRLAGPTDTQYF